A single sample gave rise to the 6 T cell receptor beta chains below, sequenced in a study of cytomegalovirus exposure and HLA in healthy donors. Primers: 60 Vbeta forward and 13 Jbeta reverse. The table came from immunoSEQ multiplex PCR; TCRdb's copy has only in-frame clones and leaves some out. The sample includes tens of thousands of clones, roughly 79% of them seen just once. Material for sequencing was PBMCs. These receptors were obtained from a man aged 25 to 40 in good health and CMV-seronegative.

This clone has just a few counts. V and J are TRBV2 and TRBJ2-7, with 11 bases fitting TRBD2. The germline CDR1 and CDR2 sequences are SNHLY and FYNNEI. The CDR3 runs to 15 residues. The V and J ends lost 5 bases and 3 bases, in that order; junction bases with no gene match: 6. The CDR3 is CASSWTGTSGYEQYV. CDR3 in DNA: TGTGCCAGCAGTTGGACCGGGACTAGCGGCTACGAGCAGTACGTC.

V usage is TRBV6-1 and J usage is TRBJ1-5, with 10 bases lining up with TRBD1. Per the germline V gene, CDR1 is MNHNS and CDR2 is SASEGT. Trimming cost V 0 bases and J 9 bases; bases outside gene matches: 5. The CDR3 contains 15 residues. CDR3 DNA sequence: TGTGCCAGCAGTGAAGCGGGACAGGGGTTGTTGCCCCAGCATTTT. This codes for CASSEAGQGLLPQHF.

This chain joins TRBV9 and TRBJ2-7; D remains ambiguous. V shed 0 bases and J shed 5 bases, with 15 bases lying between them. Looked up from germline, CDR1 is SGDLS and CDR2 is YYNGEE. This CDR3 has 15 amino acids. CDR3 sequence: CASSVAPRGADEQYF. In nucleotides, the CDR3 is TGTGCCAGCAGCGTAGCTCCCCGAGGTGCGGACGAGCAGTACTTC.

There are a few counts of this clone. This chain joins TRBV5-1 and TRBJ1-6; D remains ambiguous. The CDR3 spans 15 residues. Trimming cost V 1 base and J 5 bases, with 10 bases left between them. CDR1 and CDR2 (germline): SGHRS, YFSETQ. This CDR3 is CASSLKPGNNSPLHF. DNA of the CDR3: TGCGCCAGCAGCTTGAAACCGGGAAATAATTCACCCCTCCACTTT.

The V gene is TRBV5-1, the J gene TRBJ1-3; 9 positions match TRBD1. The V gene's germline CDR1 is SGHRS and CDR2 YFSETQ. This CDR3 has 16 residues. V gave up 0 bases and J gave up 1 base; unmatched junction bases: 2. DNA for the CDR3: TGCGCCAGCAGCTTGGGAGGGACAGGGTCTGGAAACACCATATATTTT. Amino acid sequence: CASSLGGTGSGNTIYF.

The table lists this clone with a few counts. A junction end diverges from the germline sequence, so it may reflect a read error. The chain has TRBV7-9 and TRBJ1-1; D gene uncertain. Germline CDR1 SEHNR, CDR2 FQNEAQ (reference sequence). This CDR3 region has 12 residues. CDR3 DNA: TGTTCCAGCAGCTTTGGAGGAGCCGAAGCTTTCTTT. This codes for CSSSFGGAEAFF. The full variable domain, with the rest looked up from reference TRBV7-9 and TRBJ1-1, is DTGVSQNPRHKITKRGQNVTFRCDPISEHNRLYWYRQTLGQGPEFLTYFQNEAQLEKSRLLSDRFSAERPKGSFSTLEIQRTEQGDSAMYLCSSSFGGAEAFFGQGTRLTVV.